These T cell receptor beta chains were read from a single sample in a study of T cell responses to AZD1222 COVID-19 vaccine. The method was immunoSEQ multiplex PCR; TCRdb's version includes in-frame clones alone and lacks a portion of them. The repertoire holds approximately 60,000 clones, with about 70% as singletons. The sample in question was peripheral blood, obtained on day 0 of AZD1222 vaccination. The receptors come from an adult in good health. CDR3s include the opening cysteine and the closing phenylalanine or tryptophan. Fields, in order: D gene, V gene, J gene, clone size, CDR3 DNA, CDR3 protein. D genes are given only for firm matches. Part of the rows lack a size; the others show once, few, many or a class for expanded clones.

>TRBD1|TRBV19|TRBJ1-5|-
TGTGCCAGTAGTTACAGGGGCCAACAGCCCCAGCATTTT
CASSYRGQQPQHF
>TRBD2|TRBV12-5|TRBJ2-1|-
TGTGCTAGTGGTCCCCCACTAGCGGGATCCTCCTACAATGAGCAGTTCTTC
CASGPPLAGSSYNEQFF
>-|TRBV4-3|TRBJ1-1|-
TGCGCCAGCAGCCAAGAAGGGGGGCGCGGTGAAGCTTTCTTT
CASSQEGGRGEAFF
>-|TRBV7-8|TRBJ1-5|-
TGTGCCAGCAGCTTGCTGGCTATTTATGATCAGCCCCAGCATTTT
CASSLLAIYDQPQHF
>-|TRBV6-5|TRBJ1-5|once
TGTGCCAGCAGTTATGGCGGGATTGGCAATCAGCCCCAGCATTTT
CASSYGGIGNQPQHF
>-|TRBV4-3|TRBJ1-2|-
TGCGCCAGCAGCCAAGATTCTGCCACGAGGGGCTACACCTTC
CASSQDSATRGYTF
>TRBD2|TRBV11-2|TRBJ2-5|-
TGTGCCAGCAGCTTGCGGGGGGCCCAAGAGACCCAGTACTTC
CASSLRGAQETQYF
>TRBD1|TRBV10-2|TRBJ1-5|-
TGCGCCAGCAGTCCCGGACAGGACAATCAGCCCCAGCATTTT
CASSPGQDNQPQHF
>TRBD1|TRBV5-5|TRBJ2-7|-
TGTGCCAGCAGCCCATATTGGGGACAGGGTAATTCCGAGCAGTACTTC
CASSPYWGQGNSEQYF
>-|TRBV12-2|TRBJ1-5|-
TGTGCAAGTCGCTTAGCTTTAGAGGGAAAGGGTGGCAATCAGCCCCAGCATTTT
CASRLALEGKGGNQPQHF
>-|TRBV6-5|TRBJ2-7|once
TGTGCCAGCAGTCCACAGTCCCCCACCTACGAGCAGTACTTC
CASSPQSPTYEQYF
>-|TRBV10-3|TRBJ1-2|-
TGTGCCATCAGTGAGTCGGGAGATTTCCATGGCTACACCTTC
CAISESGDFHGYTF
>TRBD2|TRBV7-2|TRBJ2-1|-
TGTGCCAGCAGCCGCTATAGCGGGGGGGGACTCCAGAATGAGCAGTTCTTC
CASSRYSGGGLQNEQFF
>TRBD1|TRBV2|TRBJ2-2|-
TGTGCCAGCACCCGGGACAGTAAAGACGGGGAGCTGTTTTTT
CASTRDSKDGELFF
>-|TRBV18|TRBJ1-4|many
TGTGCCAGCTCACCAGAAGACGGACCTAATGAAAAACTGTTTTTT
CASSPEDGPNEKLFF
>-|TRBV7-2|TRBJ1-5|-
TGTGCCAGCAGCCCCCGGGACAAAAATCAGCCCCAGCATTTT
CASSPRDKNQPQHF
>TRBD1|TRBV3-1/TRBV3-2|TRBJ1-1|once
TGTGCCAGCAGCCCTTCCACCTCGACAGGGGCGTACACTGAAGCTTTCTTT
CASSPSTSTGAYTEAFF
>-|TRBV19|TRBJ1-5|-
TGTGCCAGTAGTTCGGGGGTCTCCTATCAGCCCCAGCATTTT
CASSSGVSYQPQHF
>TRBD1|TRBV18|TRBJ1-4|few
TGTGCCAGCTCATTGGGACAGCCTGGAACTAATGAAAAACTGTTTTTT
CASSLGQPGTNEKLFF
>-|TRBV7-2|TRBJ1-5|once
TGTGCCAGCACCTCCCCGGTCCCTGGGGGTTTTGGGCCCCAGCATTTT
CASTSPVPGGFGPQHF
>-|TRBV6-2/TRBV6-3|TRBJ1-1|-
TGTGCCAGCAGTTACGATACGACAGTATGGGCTGAAGCTTTCTTT
CASSYDTTVWAEAFF
>-|TRBV11-2|TRBJ2-3|-
TGTGCCAGCAGCTTAGGGGCAGCGCAGTATTTT
CASSLGAAQYF
>-|TRBV3-1/TRBV3-2|TRBJ2-1|-
TGTGCCAGCAGCCAAAGGATCGGGCAGGTCTACAATGAGCAGTTCTTC
CASSQRIGQVYNEQFF
>-|TRBV24-1|TRBJ2-2|-
TGTGCCACCAAGGACCTCGCCGGGGAGCTGTTTTTT
CATKDLAGELFF
>-|TRBV7-8|TRBJ2-7|-
TGTGCCAGCAGCTTGGGGTGGGGACTCTCCTACGAGCAGTACTTC
CASSLGWGLSYEQYF
>-|TRBV27|TRBJ2-5|once
TGTGCCAGCAGTTTAGGGCAGGGACGAGAGACCCAGTACTTC
CASSLGQGRETQYF
>-|TRBV5-8|TRBJ1-1|-
TGTGCCAGCAGTTTAGGTGTCACTGAAGCTTTCTTT
CASSLGVTEAFF
>-|TRBV6-5|TRBJ1-6|-
TGTGCCAGCAGTCCCACCGGACACGGAGGGTCACCCCTCCACTTT
CASSPTGHGGSPLHF
>TRBD2|TRBV2|TRBJ2-3|-
TGTGCCAGCAGTGTTAAGCGGGGGGCTTACACAGATACGCAGTATTTT
CASSVKRGAYTDTQYF
>-|TRBV30|TRBJ2-1|-
TGTGCCTGGAGCCTTTACAATGAGCAGTTCTTC
CAWSLYNEQFF
>-|TRBV27|TRBJ2-7|-
TGTGCCAGCAGTTTCGGCAGCGCCTACGAGCAGTACTTC
CASSFGSAYEQYF
>TRBD1|TRBV4-1|TRBJ1-1|-
TGCGCCAGCAGCCAACATGACAGGGTTTTTGAAGCTTTCTTT
CASSQHDRVFEAFF
>-|TRBV6-5|TRBJ1-1|once
TGTGCCAGCAGCCCCCTGGGGTTGTACACTGAAGCTTTCTTT
CASSPLGLYTEAFF
>TRBD2|TRBV19|TRBJ2-7|-
TGTGCCAGTAGACTCAGCGGGGGCGGAACCTACGAGCAGTACTTC
CASRLSGGGTYEQYF
>-|TRBV3-1/TRBV3-2|TRBJ1-4|few
TGTGCCAGCAGCCAAGTGAGGGCTAATGAAAAACTGTTTTTT
CASSQVRANEKLFF
>TRBD2|TRBV7-8|TRBJ2-3|-
TGTGCCAGCACCCGACTAGCGGGTCCAGATACGCAGTATTTT
CASTRLAGPDTQYF
>-|TRBV15|TRBJ1-1|-
TGTGCCACCAGCGGGATACTGAACACTGAAGCTTTCTTT
CATSGILNTEAFF
>TRBD1|TRBV4-1|TRBJ2-2|-
TGCGCCAGCAGCCCGCGGACAGGACCGAACACCGGGGAGCTGTTTTTT
CASSPRTGPNTGELFF
>TRBD2|TRBV10-3|TRBJ2-7|-
TGTGCCATCAGTGGACTAGCGGGGGGATCCTCCTACGAGCAGTACTTC
CAISGLAGGSSYEQYF
>-|TRBV29-1|TRBJ1-2|-
TGCAGCGTTGAAGACCCATCCCGGTATGGCTACACCTTC
CSVEDPSRYGYTF
>-|TRBV19|TRBJ1-1|-
TGTGCCAGTAGTGGTTGGGCCTGGGATCAGCGGGAGAACACTGAAGCTTTCTTT
CASSGWAWDQRENTEAFF